Listed here is a single T cell receptor beta chain. Its antigen is undetermined. Documented time point: after neoadjuvant nivolumab, at surgical resection. The source of the sample is a study of neoadjuvant anti-PD-1 for oral cavity cancer. Overall study: Patients without progression received a fourth nivolumab dose around day 43, then surgical resection on days 50-56.

Study-wide points: Pretreatment Treg/Th17 ratio correlated inversely with post-treatment tumor clonality. With a few patients per group, TCR findings need larger cohorts.

This table comes from immunoSEQ multiplex PCR, and its TCRdb copy is limited to in-frame clones, with some not included. Here the sample spans some 13,000 clones, approximately 72% being singletons. V shed 4 bases and J 10 bases; nucleotides not matched to a gene: 7. The CDR3 is 13 amino acids. Per the germline V gene, CDR1 is SGHDN and CDR2 is FVKESK. This rearrangement joins TRBV14 to TRBJ1-5, with 7 bases that match TRBD1. Sequenced material: PBMCs, taken after nivolumab (anti-PD-1) treatment. The sequence was obtained from a person between 40 and 80 years old with oral cavity squamous cell carcinoma. CDR3 nucleotides: TGTGCCAGCAGCCTTACAGGGGCTCTCCCCCAGCATTTT. It encodes CASSLTGALPQHF.